These 19 T cell receptor beta chains were all obtained from the same sample, sequenced in a study of blood T cell repertoires in COVID-19. The method was immunoSEQ multiplex PCR; TCRdb's version includes in-frame clones alone and lacks a portion of them. The table lists 25,000 to 35,000 clones, 90% to 95% of them singletons, with 0.75% to 0.85% in the top ten. Sequencing input: peripheral blood. The source of these receptors is a woman in her 70s with COVID-19, enrolled during active disease.

The chain combines TRBV28 with TRBJ2-1; the D is unclear. V was trimmed by 1 base and J by 10 bases, leaving 11 bases between them. Germline CDR1 is MDHEN and CDR2 is SYDVKM. The CDR3 spans 13 residues. CDR3 coding DNA: TGTGCCAGCAGTTTATTAGATCGGGTGGAGCAGTTCTTC. This sequence encodes CASSLLDRVEQFF.

DNA for the CDR3: TGTGCCAGCAGTCCCCCTGGACTAGCGGAGGTCAATGAGCAGTTCTTC. This sequence encodes CASSPPGLAEVNEQFF. The chain has TRBV13 and TRBJ2-1; TRBD2 agrees at 10 bases. Germline loops: CDR1 PRHDT, CDR2 FYEKMQ (reference sequence). V gave up 6 bases and J gave up 6 bases; unmatched junction bases: 11. The CDR3 loop spans 16 amino acids.

The rearrangement joins TRBV4-3 to TRBJ1-1, with D hard to call. Germline V CDR1 and CDR2: LGHNA, YSLEER. The CDR3 runs to 14 residues. Deletions cut 1 base from V and 2 bases from J, with 8 bases between. Here the CDR3 reads CASSQAAGNTEAFF. DNA of the CDR3: TGCGCCAGCAGCCAAGCCGCAGGTAACACTGAAGCTTTCTTT.

The gene calls are TRBV5-4 and TRBJ2-3, with TRBD2 matching 7 bases. CDR1 is SGHNT and CDR2 is YYREEE in the germline V gene (reference sequence). With V trimmed by 4 bases and J by 3 bases, 8 bases remained unmatched. This CDR3 has 15 residues. CDR3 nucleotide sequence: TGTGCCAGCAGCCTACAGCGGGAAGGGACAGATACGCAGTATTTT. Protein: CASSLQREGTDTQYF. Supplemented by reference TRBV5-4 and TRBJ2-3, the full variable domain reads ETGVTQSPTHLIKTRGQQVTLRCSSQSGHNTVSWYQQALGQGPQFIFQYYREEENGRGNFPPRFSGLQFPNYSSELNVNALELDDSALYLCASSLQREGTDTQYFGPGTRLTVL.

On this clone itself: An end of the junction differs from the germline gene, which may be a read error. The rearrangement links TRBV7-7 to TRBJ2-2, with 10 positions matching TRBD2. Germline CDR1 reads SSHAT; CDR2 reads FNYEAQ (reference sequence). The CDR3 sequence is 18 residues long. CDR3 in DNA: TGTGCTAGCAGCTTTCTACCCAGGACTAGCGGAGACACCGGGGAGCTGTTTTTT. It encodes CASSFLPRTSGDTGELFF.

This sequence joins TRBV7-8 and TRBJ1-6; no firm D call. This CDR3 spans 13 amino acids. From germline, CDR1 is SGHVS and CDR2 FQNEAQ. The V end was cut by 3 bases, the J end by 6 bases, with 6 bases between. The CDR3 DNA reads TGTGCCAGCAGCTTCGAGGGTAATTCACCCCTCCACTTT. Translated, it gives CASSFEGNSPLHF. Drawing the rest from reference TRBV7-8 and TRBJ1-6, the complete variable domain is GAGVSQSPRYKVAKRGQDVALRCDPISGHVSLFWYQQALGQGPEFLTYFQNEAQLDKSGLPSDRFFAERPEGSVSTLKIQRTQQEDSAVYLCASSFEGNSPLHFGNGTRLTVT.

This clone was observed a single time. The rearrangement uses TRBV19 and TRBJ1-2; 7 nucleotides match TRBD1. Per the germline V gene, CDR1 is LNHDA and CDR2 is SQIVND (reference sequence). V lost 5 bases to trimming and J lost 7 bases; unmatched junction nucleotides: 10. This CDR3 spans 14 amino acids. The CDR3 nucleotides are TGTGCCAGTAGTCTCTCCGGGACAGCCGGTGGCTACACCTTC. Its translation is CASSLSGTAGGYTF.

The gene calls are TRBV5-4 and TRBJ2-7, with 9 bases that match TRBD2. The germline gives CDR1 SGHNT, CDR2 YYREEE (reference sequence). There are 15 residues in the CDR3. Trimming removed 4 bases from V and 4 bases from J; junction bases left unmatched: 9. The CDR3 here is CASSEGVAGAYEQYF. The CDR3 bases are TGTGCCAGCAGCGAGGGGGTAGCGGGAGCTTACGAGCAGTACTTC.

V and J are TRBV7-9 and TRBJ2-1; 10 bases line up with TRBD2. The CDR3 extends over 15 amino acids. V trimming: 2 bases; J trimming: 7 bases; junction bases outside the gene matches: 5. Per the germline V gene, CDR1 is SEHNR and CDR2 is FQNEAQ (reference sequence). The CDR3, as DNA: TGTGCCAGCAGCTTAAGCGGGAGGGCCGGGAATGAGCAGTTCTTC. Its protein product is CASSLSGRAGNEQFF.

This clone was found a few times. The CDR3 is CASSSSRGKDTGELFF. CDR3 DNA sequence: TGTGCCAGCAGCTCCTCCCGGGGGAAGGACACCGGGGAGCTGTTTTTT. V gene TRBV7-6 combines with J gene TRBJ2-2; maybe TRBD2 (6 bases). V lost 4 bases to trimming and J lost 3 bases, with 15 bases between them. CDR1 is SGHVS and CDR2 is FNYEAQ in the germline V gene. This CDR3 has 16 amino acids. The full variable domain, rest sourced from reference TRBV7-6 and TRBJ2-2, is GAGVSQSPRYKVTKRGQDVALRCDPISGHVSLYWYRQALGQGPEFLTYFNYEAQQDKSGLPNDRFSAERPEGSISTLTIQRTEQRDSAMYRCASSSSRGKDTGELFFGEGSRLTVL.

Here the CDR3 reads CAISAQGALGQPQHF. The CDR3 bases are TGTGCCATCAGTGCACAGGGGGCTTTGGGTCAGCCCCAGCATTTT. The V call is TRBV10-3, the J call TRBJ1-5, with 9 positions matching TRBD1. This CDR3 spans 15 amino acids. From germline, CDR1 is ENHRY and CDR2 SYGVKD. V shed 4 bases and J 6 bases; nucleotides not matched to a gene: 7.

The rearrangement uses TRBV19 and TRBJ2-2; 9 bases agree with TRBD2. The CDR3 totals 16 residues. V was clipped by 7 bases and J by 7 bases; unmatched bases: 13. The germline V gene encodes CDR1 LNHDA and CDR2 SQIVND (reference sequence). The CDR3 DNA reads as TGTGCCAGTACGGGTTGGAGTAGCGGGAGTGGCGGGGAGCTGTTTTTT. Protein sequence: CASTGWSSGSGGELFF.

This rearrangement joins TRBV5-1 to TRBJ2-7, with 7 bases that match TRBD1. The CDR3 is 14 residues long. Trimming at V came to 10 bases and at J to 0 bases, leaving 10 bases not matched to a gene. Germline V lookup: CDR1 SGHRS, CDR2 YFSETQ. CDR3 sequence reads: CAGARDSSSYEQYF. In nucleotides, the CDR3 is TGCGCCGGAGCCAGGGACAGCAGCTCCTACGAGCAGTACTTC. The full variable domain, with the rest looked up from reference TRBV5-1 and TRBJ2-7, is KAGVTQTPRYLIKTRGQQVTLSCSPISGHRSVSWYQQTPGQGLQFLFEYFSETQRNKGNFPGRFSGRQFSNSRSEMNVSTLELGDSALYLCAGARDSSSYEQYFGPGTRLTVT.

CDR3 DNA: TGTGCCAGCTCACCACGGGTGAGGGAAGAGACCCAGTACTTC. This translates into CASSPRVREETQYF. This chain uses TRBV18 with TRBJ2-5; D perhaps matches TRBD2 (5 bases). Trimming pared 1 base from V and 3 bases from J, leaving 9 bases between. This CDR3 spans 14 amino acids. Germline V gene sequence: CDR1 KGHSH, CDR2 LQKENI.

The chain carries TRBV10-3 and TRBJ1-4, with D tentatively TRBD1 (6 bases). The CDR3 extends over 14 amino acids. Germline values: CDR1 ENHRY, CDR2 SYGVKD. V was cut by 6 bases and J by 6 bases, with 14 bases left in between. Here the CDR3 DNA reads TGTGCCATCAGATCAGGGAGGGGGGATGAAAAACTGTTTTTT. Protein product: CAIRSGRGDEKLFF.

The chain has TRBV4-1 and TRBJ2-1, with 7 nucleotides matching TRBD2. CDR3 length: 16 residues. The germline gives CDR1 MGHRA, CDR2 YSYEKL. J was trimmed by 0 bases and V by 3 bases; bases with no gene match: 5. CDR3 sequence: CASSQTLAVSYNEQFF. As DNA, the CDR3 is TGCGCCAGCAGCCAGACGCTAGCGGTCTCCTACAATGAGCAGTTCTTC.

J is TRBJ2-2 and V is TRBV11-2, with unresolved D. Germline V lookup: CDR1 SGHAT, CDR2 FQNNGV. The CDR3 length is 14 residues. Between the trimmed V and J ends, which lost 4 bases and 4 bases, there was a span of 10 bases. DNA for the CDR3: TGTGCCAGCAGCTCGGCAGGAACCACCGGGGAGCTGTTTTTT. Its protein product is CASSSAGTTGELFF.

This clone came up a few times. The chain employs TRBV29-1 and TRBJ2-7, with TRBD1 matching over 9 bases. The CDR3 has 13 amino acids. Germline trimming cut 4 bases from V and 4 bases from J; bases unmatched to any gene: 5. In germline, CDR1 is SQVTM, CDR2 ANQGSEA. The CDR3 sequence is CSVGDRVEYEQYF. The CDR3 DNA reads as TGCAGCGTTGGGGACAGGGTAGAATACGAGCAGTACTTC.

This CDR3 reads CASSPRETQYF. CDR3 sequence (DNA): TGTGCCAGCAGTCCCCGAGAGACCCAGTACTTC. This chain uses TRBV6-2 or TRBV6-3 with TRBJ2-5, with D unresolved. Germline-derived CDR1 and CDR2 are MNHEY and SVGEGT. This CDR3 region has 11 residues. V was clipped by 5 bases and J by 4 bases, with 5 bases between them.